This paragraph reports one T cell receptor beta chain. This sample was included in a study of blood T cell repertoires in COVID-19. Study overall: T cells, B-cell-depleted T cells, or PBMCs provided the cDNA or gDNA that served as material.

TCRdb keeps only in-frame clones here, not all; method: immunoSEQ multiplex PCR. The sample lists approximately 150,000 clones; approximately 85% were seen once. Participants were aged about 18 to 95 years, lived in under 25 US areas, and enrolled virtually. Germline CDR1 reads GTSNPN; CDR2 reads SVGIG (reference sequence). The V and J ends lost 4 bases and 2 bases respectively, with 9 bases between them. The length of the CDR3 is 13 residues. Sequencing was carried out using PBMCs or T cells enriched from blood (not recorded which). This chain uses TRBV30 with TRBJ1-3, with unresolved D. The origin of this receptor is a woman aged 50 to 65 with acute COVID-19. CDR3 sequence (DNA): TGTGCCTGGAAGCCGGGAGCTGGAAACACCATATATTTT. Its protein is CAWKPGAGNTIYF.